The entry below describes one TCR beta chain. As originally analysed: Reference gene primers were amplified, and this amplification served to estimate nucleated cell counts. The data were produced by immunoSEQ multiplex PCR, yet TCRdb's version contains in-frame clones alone and is incomplete. For V, J and clone size, that table is used; D and trimming come from the DNA. The profile shows some 150,000 clones, about 86% of them singletons. Germline V gene sequence: CDR1 MNHEY, CDR2 SMNVEV (reference sequence). The CDR3 is 15 residues long. Trimming shortened V by 5 bases and J by 0 bases, and 14 bases separated the two germline ends. This entry belongs to a study of blood T cell repertoires in COVID-19. As for the study in general: Acute and convalescent COVID-19 samples came from the United States, Italy and Spain. PBMCs, B-cell-depleted T cells, or T cells provided the cDNA or gDNA that made up the material.

Input material: peripheral blood. The sequence derives from a woman in her sixties or seventies with acute or convalescent COVID-19. The chain employs TRBV27 and TRBJ2-7, with D tentatively TRBD1 (6 bases). The CDR3 here is CASSPRQDFSYEQYF. CDR3 in DNA: TGTGCCAGCAGTCCCCGACAGGACTTCTCCTACGAGCAGTACTTC.